One sample yielded the 25 T cell receptor beta chains listed below, sequenced in a study of beta chain features in type 1 diabetes. General study findings and limits: In every one of the four CD4+ subsets, TCRB CDR3s were moderately but significantly shorter in Type 1 diabetes patients.

Antigens for these TCRs are unknown. Sequencing targeted expressed TCRB transcripts, as all isolated RNA had been reverse transcribed. Method: immunoSEQ multiplex PCR; TCRdb's copy keeps in-frame clones and lacks some. The sample has 500,000 to 850,000 clones, roughly 13% seen once; the top ten hold approximately 0.039%. The specimen was naive CD4+ T cells from blood. All receptors derive from a young man with type 1 diabetes.

The rearrangement links TRBV5-4 to TRBJ2-3; the D gene could be TRBD1 or TRBD2 (5 bases each). The V end lost 0 bases, the J end lost 2 bases, and 10 bases lay between the germline ends. The CDR3 is made up of 15 amino acids. Germline-derived CDR1 and CDR2 are SGHNT and YYREEE (reference sequence). As DNA, the CDR3 is TGTGCCAGCAGCTTGGGACAGAGGGACACAGATACGCAGTATTTT. Translation gives CASSLGQRDTDTQYF.

This clone was counted only a few times. The chain has TRBV18 and TRBJ2-5, with 7 bases matching TRBD2. This CDR3 spans 13 amino acids. Germline V gene sequence: CDR1 KGHSH, CDR2 LQKENI. V shed 6 bases, J shed 2 bases, and the junction held 3 bases outside the gene matches. The CDR3 DNA is TGTGCCAGCTCCGCGGGGGAACAAGAGACCCAGTACTTC. Its translation: CASSAGEQETQYF.

The chain couples TRBV7-2 to TRBJ2-3; no definite D call. Germline lookup yields CDR1 SGHTA and CDR2 FQGNSA. The CDR3 extends over 12 amino acids. The V and J ends lost 4 bases and 6 bases respectively, with 8 bases between them. In DNA, the CDR3 is TGTGCCAGCAGCTATAGTTCCGATACGCAGTATTTT. This gives the protein CASSYSSDTQYF.

In this sample, this clone turned up a few times. The chain is built from TRBV4-1 and TRBJ1-1, with D unresolved. The CDR3 runs 13 residues. Germline V gene sequence: CDR1 MGHRA, CDR2 YSYEKL. Trimming removed 1 base from V and 5 bases from J, with 8 bases in between. The CDR3 region is CASSQGLGTEAFF. The CDR3 DNA follows: TGCGCCAGCAGCCAAGGTCTCGGGACTGAAGCTTTCTTT.

There are a few counts of this clone. This chain connects TRBV9 to TRBJ2-2; 15 bases match TRBD2. The CDR3 is 15 residues long. J lost 8 bases, V lost 6 bases, and 5 bases had no gene match. The germline V gene encodes CDR1 SGDLS and CDR2 YYNGEE. The CDR3 loop is CASNPGLAGGGELFF. The CDR3 DNA follows: TGTGCCAGCAACCCGGGACTAGCGGGAGGTGGGGAGCTGTTTTTT.

CDR3: CSVDSWSGTEAFF. The CDR3 DNA sequence: TGCAGCGTTGATTCGTGGAGTGGCACTGAAGCTTTCTTT. This rearrangement joins TRBV29-1 to TRBJ1-1; D is ambiguous. Germline CDR1 and CDR2: SQVTM and ANQGSEA. The CDR3 consists of 13 residues. Trimming left V 3 bases short and J 4 bases short, with 12 bases between.

The chain uses TRBV2 and TRBJ2-5; D perhaps matches TRBD1 (5 bases). This CDR3 is 13 amino acids long. Trimming shortened V by 4 bases and J by 4 bases, and 10 bases separated the two germline ends. In germline, CDR1 is SNHLY, CDR2 FYNNEI. Here the CDR3 reads CASSADSRETQYF. The CDR3 DNA follows: TGTGCCAGCAGTGCAGACAGTAGAGAGACCCAGTACTTC.

The chain links TRBV18 to TRBJ1-1; 7 bases are shared with TRBD1. The CDR3 consists of 15 residues. Germline V gene sequence: CDR1 KGHSH, CDR2 LQKENI. The V segment lost 3 bases and the J segment 3 bases; nucleotides outside the gene matches: 7. CDR3 in DNA: TGTGCCAGCTCACCGCCGGGACAGCGGGACACTGAAGCTTTCTTT. It translates to CASSPPGQRDTEAFF.

This rearrangement joins TRBV5-4 to TRBJ1-1; perhaps TRBD1 as D (6 bases). CDR3 length equals 12 residues. Germline V gene sequence: CDR1 SGHNT, CDR2 YYREEE (reference sequence). Trimming took 5 bases from V and 5 from J, leaving 10 bases between them. The CDR3 region has the DNA TGTGCCAGCAGTACCGGACAGACTGAAGCTTTCTTT. This gives the protein CASSTGQTEAFF.

This clone showed up just a few times. This chain uses TRBV30 with TRBJ2-2, with D perhaps TRBD1 (6 bases). CDR1 GTSNPN and CDR2 SVGIG come from the germline V gene (reference sequence). V lost 3 bases, J lost 5 bases, and 19 bases lay in between. This CDR3 is built from 16 residues. CDR3 in DNA: TGTGCCTGGAGATCCCTAAGGGGGAAGGGTACCGGGGAGCTGTTTTTT. This codes for CAWRSLRGKGTGELFF.

This clone was observed a few times. The chain employs TRBV5-1 and TRBJ2-7; 9 nucleotides align to TRBD1. The CDR3 totals 16 residues. Germline loops: CDR1 SGHRS, CDR2 YFSETQ. The V segment lost 2 bases and the J segment 6 bases; nucleotides outside the gene matches: 12. The CDR3 coding sequence is TGCGCCAGCAGCTTTTCTCCGGGACAGGGTAAGGGCGAGCAGTACTTC. Its protein is CASSFSPGQGKGEQYF.

This clone was picked up a small number of times. J is TRBJ1-3 and V is TRBV27; D is ambiguous. This CDR3 comprises 19 residues. Per the germline V gene, CDR1 is MNHEY and CDR2 is SMNVEV (reference sequence). Trimming removed 6 bases at V and 2 bases at J, with 26 bases between. The CDR3 nucleotides read TGTGCCAGCAGACAGAACGGGAGGTGGGGAGAGGATACTGGAAACACCATATATTTT. Protein sequence: CASRQNGRWGEDTGNTIYF.

The chain recombines TRBV30 with TRBJ2-3; D is undetermined. The CDR3 extends over 12 amino acids. Per germline, CDR1 GTSNPN and CDR2 SVGIG (reference sequence). The ends were cut back, 4 bases at V and 3 bases at J, with 8 bases in the middle. CDR3 DNA: TGTGCCTGGACAGTCTTGACAGATACGCAGTATTTT. Its protein product is CAWTVLTDTQYF.

This clone was seen a few times. The chain employs TRBV4-3 and TRBJ2-3; D possibly matches TRBD1 or TRBD2 (5 bases each). CDR1 LGHNA and CDR2 YSLEER come from the germline V gene. V lost 0 bases, J lost 4 bases, and 20 bases lay in between. The length of the CDR3 is 18 residues. The CDR3 nucleotides read TGCGCCAGCAGCCAAGACCCACGTTCGAGGGGTAGGCCAGATACGCAGTATTTT. Amino acids: CASSQDPRSRGRPDTQYF.

This chain connects TRBV30 to TRBJ2-7; TRBD2 is a possible D gene (5 bases). The CDR3 is made up of 12 amino acids. Trimming shortened V by 5 bases and J by 3 bases, and 11 bases separated the two germline ends. The germline gives CDR1 GTSNPN, CDR2 SVGIG (reference sequence). The CDR3 sequence: CAWGSGNYEQYF. CDR3 sequence (DNA): TGTGCCTGGGGGAGTGGGAACTACGAGCAGTACTTC.

This chain uses TRBV19 with TRBJ2-7; tentative D call: TRBD2 (5 bases). Germline CDR1 is LNHDA and CDR2 is SQIVND (reference sequence). CDR3 length: 14 amino acids. Between the trimmed V and J ends, which lost 5 bases and 0 bases, there was a span of 11 bases. CDR3 DNA: TGTGCCAGTAGTGAGGGCTGGGACTCCTACGAGCAGTACTTC. Amino acid sequence: CASSEGWDSYEQYF.

The chain combines TRBV7-9 with TRBJ2-7, with D unresolved. The CDR3 has 14 residues. CDR1 is SEHNR and CDR2 is FQNEAQ in the germline V gene (reference sequence). V was clipped by 2 bases and J by 2 bases, with 10 bases between them. The CDR3 loop reads CASSLPVRTYEQYF. CDR3 DNA sequence: TGTGCCAGCAGCTTACCGGTAAGGACCTACGAGCAGTACTTC.

Only a few counts were recorded for this clone. This chain connects TRBV9 to TRBJ2-6, with unresolved D. The CDR3 is made up of 17 amino acids. The V gene's germline CDR1 is SGDLS and CDR2 YYNGEE. V gave up 3 bases and J gave up 0 bases, with 13 bases separating them. The CDR3: CASSDQRTVSGANVLTF. DNA of the CDR3: TGTGCCAGCAGCGACCAGAGAACCGTCTCTGGGGCCAACGTCCTGACTTTC.

V is TRBV6-6 and J is TRBJ1-2; the D gene is possibly TRBD1 (5 bases). The length of the CDR3 is 14 residues. Germline CDR1 reads MNHNY; CDR2 reads SVGAGI (reference sequence). Trimming removed 5 bases from V and 5 bases from J, with 15 bases in between. In nucleotides, the CDR3 is TGTGCCAGCAGTCGCCGACAAGGGGATTATGGCTACACCTTC. Protein: CASSRRQGDYGYTF.

There are a few counts of this clone. The chain joins TRBV6-6 to TRBJ2-6; TRBD1 matches at 7 bases. Trimming cost V 2 bases and J 2 bases; bases outside gene matches: 0. This CDR3 is 15 amino acids long. CDR1 is MNHNY, CDR2 SVGAGI, per germline (reference sequence). DNA of the CDR3: TGTGCCAGCAGTTACGACAGGGCTGGGGCCAACGTCCTGACTTTC. As protein: CASSYDRAGANVLTF.

This chain joins TRBV19 and TRBJ1-3, with no clear D. The CDR3 covers 14 residues. Germline V gene data show CDR1 as LNHDA and CDR2 as SQIVND (reference sequence). V lost 5 bases, J lost 0 bases, and 8 bases lay in between. This chain's CDR3 is CASSAASSGNTIYF. CDR3 nucleotides: TGTGCCAGTAGTGCGGCAAGCTCTGGAAACACCATATATTTT. The whole variable domain, remainder taken from reference TRBV19 and TRBJ1-3, is DGGITQSPKYLFRKEGQNVTLSCEQNLNHDAMYWYRQDPGQGLRLIYYSQIVNDFQKGDIAEGYSVSREKKESFPLTVTSAQKNPTAFYLCASSAASSGNTIYFGEGSWLTVV.

This clone was recorded a few times. This sample also contains other DNA sequences that code for the same CDR3. The chain employs TRBV7-9 and TRBJ2-3, with D hard to call. V lost 3 bases and J 1 base, leaving 5 bases between the germline ends. This CDR3 is 13 amino acids long. Germline V gene lookup returns CDR1 SEHNR and CDR2 FQNEAQ (reference sequence). The CDR3 protein is CASSFRGTDTQYF. CDR3 DNA sequence: TGTGCCAGCAGCTTTCGCGGCACAGATACGCAGTATTTT.

This clone was seen only a few times. The chain has TRBV5-1 and TRBJ1-5; possibly TRBD1 for D (5 bases). Germline CDR1 is SGHRS and CDR2 is YFSETQ. The CDR3 totals 13 residues. DNA of the CDR3: TGCGCTTCAGGAAAGGGACCCAATCAGCCCCAGCATTTT. Protein: CASGKGPNQPQHF.

The V call is TRBV30, the J call TRBJ1-5; the D gene is possibly TRBD1 (6 bases). The germline V and J ends were trimmed by 5 bases and 3 bases, with 11 bases remaining between them. Germline V gene lookup returns CDR1 GTSNPN and CDR2 SVGIG (reference sequence). CDR3 size: 13 residues. The CDR3 nucleotides are TGTGCCTGGGGGGGCAGTTTCAATCAGCCCCAGCATTTT. It codes for CAWGGSFNQPQHF. The whole variable domain, filled in from reference TRBV30 and TRBJ1-5, reads SQTIHQWPATLVQPVGSPLSLECTVEGTSNPNLYWYRQAAGRGLQLLFYSVGIGQISSEVPQNLSASRPQDRQFILSSKKLLLSDSGFYLCAWGGSFNQPQHFGDGTRLSIL.

This clone was found a few times. The chain carries TRBV25-1 and TRBJ2-1; the D gene is possibly TRBD2 (6 bases). Germline V gives CDR1 MGHDK, CDR2 SYGVNS. V was shortened by 4 bases and J by 6 bases, with 16 bases between the two germline ends. This CDR3 has 15 residues. CDR3 in DNA: TGTGCCAGCAGTGCCCCCGGGACTCCCTCCAATGAGCAGTTCTTC. Amino acid sequence: CASSAPGTPSNEQFF.